This TCR beta chain was observed in a study of T cells in Graves' hyperthyroidism and ophthalmopathy. Overall study results and limits: A model of 13 V-J features distinguished ophthalmopathy from stable hyperthyroidism.

Researchers amplified the TCR beta CDR3 regions from RNA transcripts. The HTBI primer set was used in a first-round RT-PCR of the TCR CDR3. TCRdb re-called the multiplex PCR reads through MiXCR, storing one row per CDR3 protein. The sample records approximately 700,000 distinct CDR3 sequences, nearly 45% being singletons. Trimming shortened V by 9 bases and J by 3 bases, and 34 bases separated the two germline ends. Germline lookup yields CDR1 SGHRS and CDR2 YFSETQ. The CDR3 totals 20 residues. As for this clonotype: Its antigen is not identified.

The chain uses TRBV5-1 and TRBJ1-5; maybe TRBD1 (5 bases). What was sequenced was peripheral blood or thyroid tissue (not recorded which). The TCR was taken from an adult man with Graves' disease, either hyperthyroidism or ophthalmopathy (not recorded which). CDR3 sequence: CATPPRGQRNHLSDNQPQHF. CDR3 sequence (DNA): TGCGCCACCCCCCCCCGGGGCCAACGGAACCACCTAAGTGACAATCAGCCCCAGCATTTT.